The 11 T cell receptor beta chains listed next were all sequenced from one sample in a study of OX40 agonist ivuxolimab in advanced cancers. Profiled with immunoSEQ multiplex PCR; TCRdb holds only in-frame clones, not every one. The sample holds tens of thousands of clones; about 79% are singletons and the top ten take roughly 2.5%. The sample was CD4+ or CD8+ T cells sorted from blood, taken in a trial of the OX40 agonist ivuxolimab. These receptors all come from an adult with an advanced solid tumor such as melanoma, head and neck, liver or kidney cancer.

This sequence joins TRBV7-8 and TRBJ1-6; D is unresolved. V was shortened by 1 base and J by 8 bases, with 9 bases between the two germline ends. The germline V gene has CDR1 SGHVS and CDR2 FQNEAQ. The CDR3 totals 14 residues. The CDR3 DNA reads TGTGCCAGCAGCTTAGGGACCTGGGATTCACCCCTCCACTTT. Translation gives CASSLGTWDSPLHF. Based on the CDR3 plus reference TRBV7-8 and TRBJ1-6, the full variable domain is GAGVSQSPRYKVAKRGQDVALRCDPISGHVSLFWYQQALGQGPEFLTYFQNEAQLDKSGLPSDRFFAERPEGSVSTLKIQRTQQEDSAVYLCASSLGTWDSPLHFGNGTRLTVT.

This clone appeared once. This chain connects TRBV7-2 to TRBJ1-5, with 8 bases aligning to TRBD1. CDR1 SGHTA and CDR2 FQGNSA come from the germline V gene. V lost 4 bases to trimming and J lost 3 bases; unmatched junction nucleotides: 5. This CDR3 has 15 residues. The CDR3 here is CASSSGTGVNQPQHF. In DNA, the CDR3 is TGTGCCAGCAGCTCCGGGACAGGAGTCAATCAGCCCCAGCATTTT.

This chain uses TRBV18 with TRBJ2-1; D gene unclear. The CDR3 has 12 residues. The V gene lost 2 bases and the J gene lost 8 bases, with 7 bases spanning the gap. CDR1 is KGHSH and CDR2 is LQKENI in the germline V gene. The chain's CDR3 is CASSPGIHEQFF. The CDR3 DNA is TGTGCCAGCTCACCAGGGATCCATGAGCAGTTCTTC. The full variable domain, completed using reference TRBV18 and TRBJ2-1, is NAGVMQNPRHLVRRRGQEARLRCSPMKGHSHVYWYRQLPEEGLKFMVYLQKENIIDESGMPKERFSAEFPKEGPSILRIQQVVRGDSAAYFCASSPGIHEQFFGPGTRLTVL.

V and J are TRBV19 and TRBJ1-1; D unclear. Between the trimmed V and J ends, which lost 8 bases and 1 base, there was a span of 11 bases. The CDR3 covers 13 residues. Germline-derived CDR1 and CDR2 are LNHDA and SQIVND (reference sequence). The CDR3 coding sequence is TGTGCCAGTGGGCCTCCCGGGAACACTGAAGCTTTCTTT. It specifies CASGPPGNTEAFF.

The chain combines TRBV30 with TRBJ2-1; D may be TRBD2 (6 bases). Germline CDR1 reads GTSNPN; CDR2 reads SVGIG (reference sequence). The CDR3 has 14 amino acids. Trimming removed 4 bases from V and 4 bases from J, with 14 bases in between. CDR3 in DNA: TGTGCCTGGAAGGGAGGTGCCTCTTACAATGAGCAGTTCTTC. This translates into CAWKGGASYNEQFF.

The chain recombines TRBV6-1 with TRBJ2-2; TRBD2 matches at 13 bases. V lost 4 bases and J lost 8; bases outside the gene matches: 10. The CDR3 extends over 17 amino acids. CDR1 is MNHNS and CDR2 is SASEGT in the germline V gene. The CDR3 protein is CASSVTSGGLYPGELFF. The DNA of the CDR3 is TGTGCCAGCAGTGTGACTAGCGGGGGGTTATACCCGGGGGAGCTGTTTTTT.

This clone was recorded only once. CDR3 sequence (DNA): TGTGCCAGCAGCCCCGCTGGGGTGACCGAGCAGTACTTC. Translating gives CASSPAGVTEQYF. The gene calls are TRBV11-2 and TRBJ2-7; D unresolved. From germline, CDR1 is SGHAT and CDR2 FQNNGV. Trimming took off 5 bases at V and 6 bases at J, with 14 bases between the two ends. This CDR3 comprises 13 residues.

The chain is built from TRBV5-1 and TRBJ2-2; TRBD1 agrees at 9 bases. CDR1 SGHRS and CDR2 YFSETQ come from the germline V gene. The ends lost 3 bases at V and 1 base at J; junction bases unmatched: 7. This CDR3 region has 17 residues. The CDR3 DNA sequence: TGCGCCAGCAGCTCACAGGGGGCACTAGGGAACACCGGGGAGCTGTTTTTT. Amino acids: CASSSQGALGNTGELFF. The full variable domain, with the rest looked up from reference TRBV5-1 and TRBJ2-2, is KAGVTQTPRYLIKTRGQQVTLSCSPISGHRSVSWYQQTPGQGLQFLFEYFSETQRNKGNFPGRFSGRQFSNSRSEMNVSTLELGDSALYLCASSSQGALGNTGELFFGEGSRLTVL.

The V gene is TRBV6-6, the J gene TRBJ1-2; 7 nucleotides align to TRBD1. The V gene's germline CDR1 is MNHNY and CDR2 SVGAGI (reference sequence). Trimming took 5 bases from V and 11 from J; bases not matched to a gene: 2. The CDR3 is 10 residues long. For the CDR3, the DNA is TGTGCCAGCAGTGACAGGGTTTACACCTTC. This codes for CASSDRVYTF.

In this sample, this clone turned up a few times. The chain uses TRBV2 and TRBJ2-7, with 9 bases aligning to TRBD2. The CDR3 has 14 residues. Germline CDR1 is SNHLY and CDR2 is FYNNEI. The V and J ends lost 5 bases and 2 bases, in that order; junction bases with no gene match: 4. The chain's CDR3 is CASSLAGETYEQYF. The CDR3 coding sequence is TGTGCCAGCAGTTTAGCGGGAGAAACCTACGAGCAGTACTTC.

The chain uses TRBV27 and TRBJ2-1; 9 positions match TRBD1. The CDR3 contains 15 residues. Germline loops: CDR1 MNHEY, CDR2 SMNVEV (reference sequence). V was clipped by 5 bases and J by 6 bases; unmatched bases: 8. The CDR3 DNA reads as TGTGCCAGCAGTCTCTACAGGGGGCGCGGCAATGAGCAGTTCTTC. This sequence encodes CASSLYRGRGNEQFF.